Shown below are 4 T cell receptor beta chains from a single sample sequenced in a study of CD8 T cells in ankylosing spondylitis. General study findings and limits: Seemingly characteristic of ankylosing spondylitis blood was a TCR beta motif consisting of about 8 highly homologous variants.

Their recognized antigens are unknown. Via MiXCR, TCRdb re-called the 5' RACE reads, giving one row per CDR3 protein. The sample carries about 540,000 distinct CDR3 sequences, 10% to 15% recorded once. The sample comprised blood, either unsorted or a sorted T cell fraction (not recorded which). The receptors originated from a male donor with ankylosing spondylitis.

This clonotype was seen a few times. The rearrangement joins TRBV27 to TRBJ2-1; 15 bases agree with TRBD2. Trimming cost V 7 bases and J 9 bases; bases outside gene matches: 13. Germline V gene sequence: CDR1 MNHEY, CDR2 SMNVEV (reference sequence). CDR3 size: 17 residues. The CDR3 coding sequence is TGTGCCAGCACCTGGACTAGCGGGAGGGCGCGGCTTCGTGAGCAGTTCTTC. Its translation is CASTWTSGRARLREQFF.

This clonotype was picked up a small number of times. The chain is built from TRBV20-1 and TRBJ2-2, with D hard to call. V was pared by 6 bases and J by 6 bases, with 14 bases between. The CDR3 spans 13 residues. The germline CDR1 and CDR2 sequences are DFQATT and SNEGSKA (reference sequence). DNA for the CDR3: TGCAGTGCCACCGATCTGGACCCCGGGGAGCTGTTTTTT. It is translated as CSATDLDPGELFF.

The rearrangement links TRBV12-3 or TRBV12-4 to TRBJ2-7; 8 bases are shared with TRBD2. The CDR3 spans 14 residues. J gave up 6 bases and V 3 bases, and 7 bases lay outside the gene matches. CDR3 amino acids: CASSFGGRSGEQYF. In DNA, the CDR3 is TGTGCCAGCAGTTTTGGCGGGAGGAGTGGCGAGCAGTACTTC.

This clonotype was counted between two and nine times. The rearrangement joins TRBV5-1 to TRBJ2-3; 9 nucleotides line up with TRBD1. The V gene's germline CDR1 is SGHRS and CDR2 YFSETQ. This CDR3 has 15 amino acids. V lost 1 base, J lost 4 bases, and 4 bases stayed unmatched. The CDR3 sequence: CASSLQGQGADTQYF. In DNA form, the CDR3 reads TGCGCCAGCAGCTTGCAGGGACAGGGAGCAGATACGCAGTATTTT.